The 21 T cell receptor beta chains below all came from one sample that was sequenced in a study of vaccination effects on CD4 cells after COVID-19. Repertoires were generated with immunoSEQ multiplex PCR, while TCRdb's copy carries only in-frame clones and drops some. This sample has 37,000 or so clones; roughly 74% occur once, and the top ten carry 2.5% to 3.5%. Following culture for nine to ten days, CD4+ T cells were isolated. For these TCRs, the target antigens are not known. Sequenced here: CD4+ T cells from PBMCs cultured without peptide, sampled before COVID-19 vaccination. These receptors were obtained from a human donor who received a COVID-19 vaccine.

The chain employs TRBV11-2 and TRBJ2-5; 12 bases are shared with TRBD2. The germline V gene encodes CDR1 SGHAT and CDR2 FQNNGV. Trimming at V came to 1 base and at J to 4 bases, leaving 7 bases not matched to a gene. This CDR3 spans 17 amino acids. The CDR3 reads CASSLGELAGGRETQYF. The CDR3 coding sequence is TGTGCCAGCAGCTTAGGGGAACTAGCGGGAGGTAGAGAGACCCAGTACTTC.

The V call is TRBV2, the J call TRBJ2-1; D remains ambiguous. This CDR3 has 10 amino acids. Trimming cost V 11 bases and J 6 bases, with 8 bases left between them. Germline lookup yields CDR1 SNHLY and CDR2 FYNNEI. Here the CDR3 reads CAGKTNEQFF. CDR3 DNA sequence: TGTGCCGGAAAAACCAATGAGCAGTTCTTC.

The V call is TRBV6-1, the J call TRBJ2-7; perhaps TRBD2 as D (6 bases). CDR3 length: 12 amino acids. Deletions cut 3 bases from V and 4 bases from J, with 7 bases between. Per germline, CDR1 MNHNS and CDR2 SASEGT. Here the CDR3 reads CASSDGGYEQYF. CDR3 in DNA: TGTGCCAGCAGTGATGGGGGGTACGAGCAGTACTTC.

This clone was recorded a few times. The CDR3 sequence is CAWRGLAGPNTGELFF. The CDR3 region has the DNA TGTGCCTGGAGGGGACTAGCGGGGCCGAACACCGGGGAGCTGTTTTTT. The chain employs TRBV30 and TRBJ2-2, with 13 bases matching TRBD2. The trim removed 3 bases at V and 0 bases at J, leaving 1 base unmatched. CDR3 length equals 16 residues. Per the germline V gene, CDR1 is GTSNPN and CDR2 is SVGIG (reference sequence).

CDR3 bases: TGTGCCAGCTCACGAGGGCAGGGCCTCCCTCGTCTCTATGGCTACACCTTC. Protein: CASSRGQGLPRLYGYTF. The genes are TRBV18 and TRBJ1-2, with D possibly being TRBD1 (5 bases). V was clipped by 4 bases and J by 4 bases, with 22 bases between them. The CDR3 is 17 residues long. From germline, CDR1 is KGHSH and CDR2 LQKENI.

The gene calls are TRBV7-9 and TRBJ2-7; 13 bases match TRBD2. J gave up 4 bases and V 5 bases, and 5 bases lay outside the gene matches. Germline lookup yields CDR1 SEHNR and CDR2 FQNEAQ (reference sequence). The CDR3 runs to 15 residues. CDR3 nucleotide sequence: TGTGCCAGCAGCACTAGCGGGAGGGCCAATTACGAGCAGTACTTC. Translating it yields CASSTSGRANYEQYF.

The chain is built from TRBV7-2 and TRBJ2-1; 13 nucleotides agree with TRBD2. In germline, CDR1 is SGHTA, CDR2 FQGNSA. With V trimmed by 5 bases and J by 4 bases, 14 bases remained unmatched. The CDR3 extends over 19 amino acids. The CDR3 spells CASSPTGTSGTGRYNEQFF. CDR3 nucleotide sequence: TGTGCCAGCAGCCCTACTGGGACTAGCGGGACAGGTCGATACAATGAGCAGTTCTTC.

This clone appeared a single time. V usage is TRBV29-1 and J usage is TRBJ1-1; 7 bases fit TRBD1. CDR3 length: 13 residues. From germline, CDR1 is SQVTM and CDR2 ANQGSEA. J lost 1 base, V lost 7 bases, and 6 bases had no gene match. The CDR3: CSATGQANTEAFF. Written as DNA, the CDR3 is TGCAGCGCCACCGGACAGGCGAACACTGAAGCTTTCTTT.

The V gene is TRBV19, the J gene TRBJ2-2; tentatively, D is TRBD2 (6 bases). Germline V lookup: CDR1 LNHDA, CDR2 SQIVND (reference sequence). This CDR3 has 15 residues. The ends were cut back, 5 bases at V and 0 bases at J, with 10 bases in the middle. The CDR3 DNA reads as TGTGCCAGTAGTGGAGGCGGGGCGAACACCGGGGAGCTGTTTTTT. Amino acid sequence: CASSGGGANTGELFF. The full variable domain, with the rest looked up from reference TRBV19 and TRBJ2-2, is DGGITQSPKYLFRKEGQNVTLSCEQNLNHDAMYWYRQDPGQGLRLIYYSQIVNDFQKGDIAEGYSVSREKKESFPLTVTSAQKNPTAFYLCASSGGGANTGELFFGEGSRLTVL.

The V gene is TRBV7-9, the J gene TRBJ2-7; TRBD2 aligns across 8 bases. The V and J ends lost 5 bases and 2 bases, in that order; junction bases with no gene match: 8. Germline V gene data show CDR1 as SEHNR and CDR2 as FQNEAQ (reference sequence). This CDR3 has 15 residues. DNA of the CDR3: TGTGCCAGCAGCCCCGGGACTAGTCCAACCTACGAGCAGTACTTC. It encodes CASSPGTSPTYEQYF.

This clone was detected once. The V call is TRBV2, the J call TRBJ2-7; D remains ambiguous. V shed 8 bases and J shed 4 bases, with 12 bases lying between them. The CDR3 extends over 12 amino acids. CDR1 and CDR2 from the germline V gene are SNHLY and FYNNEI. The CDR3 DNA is TGTGCCAGCCTCGGGCTATCTTACGAGCAGTACTTC. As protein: CASLGLSYEQYF.

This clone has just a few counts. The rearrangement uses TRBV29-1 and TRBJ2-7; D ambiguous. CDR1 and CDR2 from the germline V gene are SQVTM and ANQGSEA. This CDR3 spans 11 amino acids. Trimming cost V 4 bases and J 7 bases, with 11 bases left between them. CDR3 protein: CSVGHVTEQYF. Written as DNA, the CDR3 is TGCAGCGTTGGACACGTTACAGAGCAGTACTTC.

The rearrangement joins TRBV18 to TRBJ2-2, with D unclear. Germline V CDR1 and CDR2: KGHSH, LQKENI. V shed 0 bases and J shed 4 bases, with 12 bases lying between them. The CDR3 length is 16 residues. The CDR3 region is CASSPPLIVRTGELFF. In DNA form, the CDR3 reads TGTGCCAGCTCACCACCCCTTATAGTCCGCACCGGGGAGCTGTTTTTT.

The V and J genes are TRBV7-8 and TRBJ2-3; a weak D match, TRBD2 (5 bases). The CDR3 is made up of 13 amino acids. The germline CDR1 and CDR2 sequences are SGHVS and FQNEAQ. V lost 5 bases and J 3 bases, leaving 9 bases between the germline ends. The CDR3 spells CASSGGLTDTQYF. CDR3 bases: TGTGCCAGCAGCGGAGGACTTACAGATACGCAGTATTTT.

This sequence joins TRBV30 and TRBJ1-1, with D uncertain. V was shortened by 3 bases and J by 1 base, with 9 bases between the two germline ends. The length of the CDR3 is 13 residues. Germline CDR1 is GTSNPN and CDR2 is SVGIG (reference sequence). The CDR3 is CAWRGFKNTEAFF. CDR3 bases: TGTGCCTGGAGGGGCTTCAAGAACACTGAAGCTTTCTTT.

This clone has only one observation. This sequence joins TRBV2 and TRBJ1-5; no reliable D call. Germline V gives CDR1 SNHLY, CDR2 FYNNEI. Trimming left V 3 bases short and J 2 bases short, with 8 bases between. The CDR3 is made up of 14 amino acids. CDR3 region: CASSDQRRNQPQHF. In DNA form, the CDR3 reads TGTGCCAGCAGTGATCAGAGGCGCAATCAGCCCCAGCATTTT.

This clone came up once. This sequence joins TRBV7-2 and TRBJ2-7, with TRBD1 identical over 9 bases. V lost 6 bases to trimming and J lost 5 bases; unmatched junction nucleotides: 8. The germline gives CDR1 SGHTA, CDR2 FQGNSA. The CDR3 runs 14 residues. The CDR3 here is CASSKDRGIHEQYF. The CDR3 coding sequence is TGTGCCAGCAGTAAGGACAGGGGTATCCACGAGCAGTACTTC.

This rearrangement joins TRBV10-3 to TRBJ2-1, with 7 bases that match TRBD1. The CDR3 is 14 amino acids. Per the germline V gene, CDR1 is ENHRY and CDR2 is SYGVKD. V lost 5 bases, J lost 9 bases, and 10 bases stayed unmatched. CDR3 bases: TGTGCCATCAGTCAGCTAGGGGGCCAGGGTGAGCAGTTCTTC. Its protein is CAISQLGGQGEQFF.

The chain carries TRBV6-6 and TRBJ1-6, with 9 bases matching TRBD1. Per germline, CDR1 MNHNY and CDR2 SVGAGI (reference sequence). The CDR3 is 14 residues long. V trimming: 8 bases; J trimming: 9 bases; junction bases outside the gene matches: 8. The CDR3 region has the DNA TGTGCCAGCTCGCGGACAGGGGCCAGTTCACCCCTCCACTTT. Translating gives CASSRTGASSPLHF.

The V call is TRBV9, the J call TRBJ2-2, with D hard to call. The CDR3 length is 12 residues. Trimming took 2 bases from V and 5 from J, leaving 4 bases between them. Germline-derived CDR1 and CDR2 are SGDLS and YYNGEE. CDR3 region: CASSVRTGELFF. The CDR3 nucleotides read TGTGCCAGCAGCGTGCGGACCGGGGAGCTGTTTTTT.

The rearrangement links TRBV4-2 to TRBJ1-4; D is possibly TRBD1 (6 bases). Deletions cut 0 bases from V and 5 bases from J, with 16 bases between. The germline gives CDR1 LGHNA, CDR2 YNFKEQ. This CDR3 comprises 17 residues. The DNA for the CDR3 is TGTGCCAGCAGCCAAGATCATCGGCAGGGGAGGAATGAAAAACTGTTTTTT. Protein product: CASSQDHRQGRNEKLFF.